This T cell receptor (beta chain) was sequenced during a study of cytomegalovirus exposure and HLA in healthy donors. Turning to the study itself: Tens of millions of unique TCR sequences came from HLA-typed donors in an early release. Findings and caveats of the study: Most TCRs appeared rarely, but some public TCRs recurred in many donors.

This clone was picked up a small number of times. No antigen is known for it. The CDR3 spans 16 residues. Germline lookup yields CDR1 SGHRS and CDR2 YFSETQ. The junction had 8 bases not matched to a gene; V was cut back by 0 bases and J by 4 bases. The PCR had 60 Vbeta and 13 Jbeta primers. TCRdb's table, derived via immunoSEQ multiplex PCR, lists solely in-frame clones and lacks some. The sample gives approximately 100,000 clones, about 77% of which show up once; roughly 5% is in the top ten. The specimen sequenced was PBMCs. The J gene is TRBJ1-1, the V gene TRBV5-1, with TRBD1 identical over 8 bases. This clonotype originated in a woman between 35 and 50 years old in good health and CMV-seronegative. The CDR3 protein is CASSLDDRGEATEAFF. The CDR3, as DNA: TGCGCCAGCAGCTTGGATGACAGGGGAGAAGCCACTGAAGCTTTCTTT.